The rows below give T cell receptor beta chains drawn from one sample of a study of cytomegalovirus exposure and HLA in healthy donors. Assay used: immunoSEQ multiplex PCR; TCRdb lists only in-frame clones, some missing. This table holds some 130,000 clones, around 83% found once. Input material: PBMCs. These receptors were collected from a human donor in good health. The conserved cysteine and the conserved F or W are not part of the CDR3 here.

j_gene: TRBJ1-5
v_gene: TRBV15
CDR3aa: ATSREWSGGYNQPQH

j_gene: TRBJ1-3
v_gene: TRBV9
CDR3aa: ASSARLGGAFGGNTIY

j_gene: TRBJ2-5
v_gene: TRBV19
CDR3aa: ASSTRQGGETQY

j_gene: TRBJ2-5
v_gene: TRBV2
CDR3aa: ASGKGRQETQY

j_gene: TRBJ2-3
v_gene: TRBV28
CDR3aa: ASSFGQGISTDTQY

j_gene: TRBJ2-7
v_gene: TRBV6-1
CDR3aa: ASSPGIAYEQY

j_gene: TRBJ2-5
v_gene: TRBV6-1
CDR3aa: ASSEAVDIGYGQY

j_gene: TRBJ1-6
v_gene: TRBV28
CDR3aa: ASSLDRGLGSPLH

j_gene: TRBJ1-3
v_gene: TRBV15
CDR3aa: ATRDSTSGNTIY

j_gene: TRBJ2-7
v_gene: TRBV5-1
CDR3aa: ASSPNSVAGGVIYEQY

j_gene: TRBJ1-1
v_gene: TRBV18
CDR3aa: ASSPPETGVTEAF

j_gene: TRBJ2-7
v_gene: TRBV6-1
CDR3aa: ASSVAARRGQY

j_gene: TRBJ1-1
v_gene: TRBV7-2
CDR3aa: ASSSGTGGLAVAF

j_gene: TRBJ2-3
v_gene: TRBV12-5
CDR3aa: ASGVAGGDTQY

j_gene: TRBJ1-5
v_gene: TRBV6-6
CDR3aa: ASSRGDQPQH

j_gene: TRBJ1-5
v_gene: TRBV18
CDR3aa: ASSPGQGPQH

j_gene: TRBJ2-7
v_gene: TRBV7-2
CDR3aa: ASSLWLLADYEQY

j_gene: NA
v_gene: TRBV5-1
CDR3aa: ASSLESLYEQY

j_gene: TRBJ1-1
v_gene: TRBV4-3
CDR3aa: ASSQAGGINTEAF

j_gene: TRBJ2-5
v_gene: TRBV10-3
CDR3aa: AISTTGALSLTGAIAAETQY

j_gene: TRBJ2-7
v_gene: TRBV11-2
CDR3aa: ASSLPARGPYEQY

j_gene: TRBJ1-1
v_gene: TRBV7-6
CDR3aa: ASSPSGLNTEAF

j_gene: TRBJ2-1
v_gene: TRBV5-4
CDR3aa: ATGSGGAYNEQF

j_gene: TRBJ1-6
v_gene: TRBV28
CDR3aa: ASSKGWASPLH

j_gene: TRBJ1-2
v_gene: TRBV7-8
CDR3aa: ASSETVGAPRGYT

j_gene: TRBJ2-7
v_gene: TRBV19
CDR3aa: ASSIVPSGVSEQY

j_gene: TRBJ1-1
v_gene: TRBV7-2
CDR3aa: ASSGPATGFVGLNTEAF

j_gene: TRBJ1-5
v_gene: TRBV19
CDR3aa: ASSMRDRQPQH

j_gene: TRBJ2-1
v_gene: TRBV5-6
CDR3aa: ASSLVGGGEQF

j_gene: TRBJ2-7
v_gene: TRBV7-2
CDR3aa: ASSEGLAGKYEQY

j_gene: TRBJ1-6
v_gene: TRBV5-1
CDR3aa: ASSWYRENSPLH

j_gene: TRBJ2-5
v_gene: TRBV15
CDR3aa: ATSGNRQETQY

j_gene: TRBJ1-1
v_gene: TRBV5-8
CDR3aa: ASAGDLNTEAF

j_gene: TRBJ1-6
v_gene: TRBV7-6
CDR3aa: ASSPGRGHSPLH

j_gene: TRBJ1-1
v_gene: TRBV29-1
CDR3aa: SVGGRGTEAF

j_gene: TRBJ1-4
v_gene: TRBV6-5
CDR3aa: ASSYGTGIAEKLF

j_gene: TRBJ1-5
v_gene: TRBV7-9
CDR3aa: ASSHQGSNQPQH

j_gene: TRBJ2-5
v_gene: TRBV5-1
CDR3aa: ASSSGGGETQY

j_gene: TRBJ1-5
v_gene: TRBV6-6
CDR3aa: ASSPGGSNQPQH

j_gene: TRBJ1-1
v_gene: TRBV4-2
CDR3aa: ASSQSPWQAKNTEAF

j_gene: TRBJ1-1
v_gene: TRBV6-1
CDR3aa: ASSEDLLGGLNTEAF

j_gene: TRBJ2-7
v_gene: TRBV6-6
CDR3aa: ASGDSVYEQY

j_gene: TRBJ2-1
v_gene: TRBV18
CDR3aa: ASSPNRGYNEQF

j_gene: TRBJ1-2
v_gene: TRBV19
CDR3aa: ASSFGAAGPNYGYT

j_gene: TRBJ2-3
v_gene: TRBV19
CDR3aa: ASSSGRSSTDTQY

j_gene: TRBJ2-3
v_gene: TRBV28
CDR3aa: ASSGRGDTDTQY

j_gene: TRBJ1-1
v_gene: TRBV6-5
CDR3aa: ASTEGGNTEAF

j_gene: TRBJ2-2
v_gene: TRBV5-1
CDR3aa: ASSNRDRGYNTGELF

j_gene: TRBJ2-2
v_gene: TRBV7-9
CDR3aa: SGAGNSGELF

j_gene: TRBJ2-1
v_gene: TRBV7-9
CDR3aa: ASSPGTGQF

j_gene: TRBJ1-1
v_gene: TRBV5-1
CDR3aa: ASSSRTGGTEAF

j_gene: TRBJ2-5
v_gene: TRBV6-6
CDR3aa: ASTNSPGLPPQY

j_gene: TRBJ2-3
v_gene: TRBV11-2
CDR3aa: ASSPPGGDTQY

j_gene: TRBJ1-4
v_gene: TRBV6-6
CDR3aa: ASRSTGDREKLF

j_gene: TRBJ1-1
v_gene: TRBV5-1
CDR3aa: ASTPLTGGNTEAF

j_gene: TRBJ1-1
v_gene: TRBV5-1
CDR3aa: ASSVTGNTEAF

j_gene: TRBJ2-5
v_gene: TRBV27
CDR3aa: ASSLSTQVEQY

j_gene: TRBJ2-1
v_gene: TRBV27
CDR3aa: ASSFPGGSNHYNEQF

j_gene: TRBJ1-2
v_gene: TRBV5-4
CDR3aa: ASSIPGQGYGYT

j_gene: TRBJ1-2
v_gene: TRBV15
CDR3aa: ATSRSGGVYGYT